This T cell receptor beta chain was identified during a study of OX40 agonist ivuxolimab in advanced cancers. Overall study context: Intravenous ivuxolimab at 0.01 to 10 mg/kg was given to patients every 2 weeks. Study-wide results and caveats: Averaged across samples, CD8+ T cells carried more expanded clones than CD4+ did.

As for this clone: The antigen is not known.

The method was immunoSEQ multiplex PCR; TCRdb's version includes in-frame clones alone and lacks a portion of them. The sample gives 40,000 to 60,000 clones, about 85% of which show up once; 20% is in the top ten. This CDR3 is built from 14 residues. Germline-derived CDR1 and CDR2 are MRHNA and SNTAGT. Trimming removed 2 bases from V and 7 bases from J; junction bases left unmatched: 7. The sequenced sample was CD4+ or CD8+ T cells sorted from blood, obtained in a trial of the OX40 agonist ivuxolimab. The source is an adult with an advanced solid tumor such as melanoma, head and neck, liver or kidney cancer. The genes are TRBV6-4 and TRBJ1-2; 7 bases line up with TRBD1. The CDR3 nucleotides are TGTGCCAGCAGTGACCACGACAGGGCAGGTGGCTACACCTTC. It translates to CASSDHDRAGGYTF.